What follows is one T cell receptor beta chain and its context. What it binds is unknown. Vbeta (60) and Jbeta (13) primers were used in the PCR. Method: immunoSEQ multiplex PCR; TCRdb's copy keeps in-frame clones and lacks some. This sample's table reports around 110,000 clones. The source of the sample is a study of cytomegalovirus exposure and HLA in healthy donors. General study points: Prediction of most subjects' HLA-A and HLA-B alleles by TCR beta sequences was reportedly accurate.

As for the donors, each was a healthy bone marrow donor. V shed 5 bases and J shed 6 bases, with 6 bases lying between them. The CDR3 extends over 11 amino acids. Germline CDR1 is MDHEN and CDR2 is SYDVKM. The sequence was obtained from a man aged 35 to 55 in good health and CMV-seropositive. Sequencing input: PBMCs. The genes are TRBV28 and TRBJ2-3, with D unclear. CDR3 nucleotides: TGTGCCAGCAGTACCGGGGATACGCAGTATTTT. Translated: CASSTGDTQYF.